A single sample is the source of the 19 T cell receptor beta chains below, sequenced in a study of T-cell reconstitution after alpha-beta-depleted transplantation in children. TCRbeta library preparation incorporated unique molecular identifiers. MiXCR was run by TCRdb on the PCR reads, yielding one entry per CDR3 protein. The data contain nearly 550,000 distinct CDR3 sequences, about 16% of them seen just once; the ten biggest clones take up approximately 3%. Material: PBMCs from the stem cell graft donor, obtained from the stem cell graft. These receptors were collected from a human donor who donated a stem cell graft to a child with acute lymphoblastic leukemia.

This sequence joins TRBV5-1 and TRBJ2-1; tentatively, D is TRBD1 or TRBD2 (5 bases each). The CDR3 runs 14 residues. V dropped 5 bases and J dropped 10 bases, with 19 bases sitting between them. In germline, CDR1 is SGHRS, CDR2 YFSETQ. CDR3 nucleotide sequence: TGCGCCAGCAGTGTTGGGGGAGCTGCCAGGGAGCAGTTCTTC. Translating it yields CASSVGGAAREQFF.

This sequence joins TRBV7-9 and TRBJ1-2; no firm D call. CDR1 and CDR2 from the germline V gene are SEHNR and FQNEAQ (reference sequence). V lost 5 bases to trimming and J lost 0 bases, with 16 bases between them. This CDR3 is 16 amino acids long. CDR3 DNA sequence: TGTGCCAGCAGCCCGGCGGGAGTCTATTCTAACTATGGCTACACCTTC. Protein: CASSPAGVYSNYGYTF.

The chain couples TRBV14 to TRBJ1-2; 8 bases map to TRBD1. V dropped 1 base and J dropped 7; count of bases not matched to a gene: 8. This CDR3 contains 15 residues. Looked up from germline, CDR1 is SGHDN and CDR2 is FVKESK. The chain's CDR3 is CASSQALGTGGGYTF. As DNA, the CDR3 is TGTGCCAGCAGCCAAGCTCTTGGGACAGGCGGTGGCTACACCTTC.

This clonotype was seen a few times. The chain carries TRBV11-2 and TRBJ2-1, with TRBD2 matching 7 bases. V lost 1 base, J lost 7 bases, and 10 bases stayed unmatched. The germline V gene encodes CDR1 SGHAT and CDR2 FQNNGV. The CDR3 has 16 residues. CDR3 coding DNA: TGTGCCAGCAGCTTAGTAGCGGCGGGAGTGGGGAATGAGCAGTTCTTC. As protein: CASSLVAAGVGNEQFF.

This clonotype was detected only a few times. J is TRBJ2-1 and V is TRBV7-3; 7 bases fit TRBD2. The CDR3 has 15 residues. Trimming removed 6 bases from V and 12 bases from J; junction bases left unmatched: 17. Germline V gene data show CDR1 as SGHTA and CDR2 as FQGTGA. The DNA for the CDR3 is TGTGCCAGCAGTGAATCCGGGACTATAGGAAGTGGGCAGTTCTTC. Protein product: CASSESGTIGSGQFF.

Only a few counts were recorded for this clonotype. The chain has TRBV29-1 and TRBJ1-2; TRBD1 matches 8 bases. V trimming: 4 bases; J trimming: 7 bases; junction bases outside the gene matches: 14. The germline V gene has CDR1 SQVTM and CDR2 ANQGSEA. CDR3 size: 15 residues. This chain's CDR3 is CSVVGEARGPGGYTF. CDR3 nucleotide sequence: TGCAGCGTTGTCGGAGAGGCCAGGGGGCCGGGTGGCTACACCTTC.

This clonotype showed up just a few times. The chain couples TRBV19 to TRBJ2-3; D remains unclear. Germline V gene lookup returns CDR1 LNHDA and CDR2 SQIVND (reference sequence). The CDR3 covers 15 residues. Trimming left V 2 bases short and J 0 bases short, with 9 bases between. CDR3 protein: CASSITSRSTDTQYF. CDR3 nucleotides: TGTGCCAGTAGTATAACGTCCCGAAGCACAGATACGCAGTATTTT.

CDR3 protein: CASSGFGDTEAFF. CDR3 DNA: TGTGCCAGCAGTGGTTTTGGAGACACTGAAGCTTTCTTT. This chain joins TRBV6-1 and TRBJ1-1; D unclear. Trimming removed 4 bases from V and 3 bases from J, with 9 bases in between. This CDR3 is built from 13 residues. CDR1 is MNHNS and CDR2 is SASEGT in the germline V gene.

The chain couples TRBV7-9 to TRBJ1-3, with D tentatively TRBD1 (5 bases). Germline V CDR1 and CDR2: SEHNR, FQNEAQ (reference sequence). The length of the CDR3 is 15 residues. The ends were cut back, 1 base at V and 5 bases at J, with 12 bases in the middle. CDR3 DNA sequence: TGTGCCAGCAGCTTAGAAGGGGCCGGGAGAAACACCATATATTTT. This sequence encodes CASSLEGAGRNTIYF.

This clonotype was seen more than once but under ten times. This chain uses TRBV5-8 with TRBJ2-5; D perhaps matches TRBD2 (6 bases). Germline loops: CDR1 SGHTS, CDR2 YDEGEE. The CDR3 sequence is 14 residues long. With 3 bases removed from V and 3 bases from J, the gap between germline ends came to 12 bases. The CDR3 nucleotides read TGTGCCAGCAGCTCCAGGGACTGGAAAGAGACCCAGTACTTC. Translation: CASSSRDWKETQYF.

This chain links TRBV30 with TRBJ2-3; D remains ambiguous. The CDR3 runs to 14 residues. Germline-derived CDR1 and CDR2 are GTSNPN and SVGIG (reference sequence). Trimming pared 0 bases from V and 2 bases from J, leaving 9 bases between. The CDR3 loop reads CAWSVRGNTDTQYF. The DNA of the CDR3 is TGTGCCTGGAGTGTACGTGGGAACACAGATACGCAGTATTTT.

The chain combines TRBV20-1 with TRBJ2-1, with D maybe TRBD2 (6 bases). CDR3 length equals 14 residues. The V gene's germline CDR1 is DFQATT and CDR2 SNEGSKA (reference sequence). Trimming cost V 1 base and J 7 bases, with 14 bases left between them. CDR3 sequence reads: CSARGGAGVNEQFF. The DNA for the CDR3 is TGCAGTGCTAGAGGCGGGGCTGGGGTTAATGAGCAGTTCTTC.

This clonotype was observed a few times. V and J are TRBV5-1 and TRBJ1-1, with TRBD1 matching over 8 bases. The CDR3 spans 18 residues. Germline trimming cut 0 bases from V and 4 bases from J; bases unmatched to any gene: 14. Germline CDR1 and CDR2: SGHRS and YFSETQ. The CDR3 nucleotides are TGCGCCAGCAGCTTGGCGGGTCGACAGGGGCCTAGGGGCACTGAAGCTTTCTTT. Translating gives CASSLAGRQGPRGTEAFF.

This sequence joins TRBV19 and TRBJ1-1; the D is unclear. Germline V lookup: CDR1 LNHDA, CDR2 SQIVND (reference sequence). The CDR3 is made up of 15 amino acids. The V gene lost 6 bases and the J gene lost 0 bases, with 14 bases spanning the gap. DNA of the CDR3: TGTGCCAGTAGACAGATCCTGCCCATGAACACTGAAGCTTTCTTT. Its protein product is CASRQILPMNTEAFF.

The V call is TRBV19, the J call TRBJ2-7, with D perhaps matching TRBD1 (5 bases). CDR3 length: 13 residues. V lost 4 bases and J 2 bases, leaving 9 bases between the germline ends. Germline V lookup: CDR1 LNHDA, CDR2 SQIVND (reference sequence). CDR3 region: CASSTTVTYEQYF. CDR3 sequence (DNA): TGTGCCAGTAGTACGACAGTGACCTACGAGCAGTACTTC. Looking up the rest from reference TRBV19 and TRBJ2-7 gives the full variable domain: DGGITQSPKYLFRKEGQNVTLSCEQNLNHDAMYWYRQDPGQGLRLIYYSQIVNDFQKGDIAEGYSVSREKKESFPLTVTSAQKNPTAFYLCASSTTVTYEQYFGPGTRLTVT.

This chain uses TRBV19 with TRBJ1-2; TRBD1 aligns across 7 bases. CDR1 and CDR2 (germline): LNHDA, SQIVND (reference sequence). The CDR3 spans 13 residues. J lost 7 bases, V lost 3 bases, and 5 bases had no gene match. The CDR3 here is CASSMGQLVGYTF. Here the CDR3 DNA reads TGTGCCAGTAGTATGGGACAGCTTGTTGGCTACACCTTC.

This clonotype has ten or more counts. The chain combines TRBV5-5 with TRBJ1-5; 7 nucleotides match TRBD1. Germline V gene sequence: CDR1 SGHKS, CDR2 YYEKEE (reference sequence). The trim removed 0 bases at V and 8 bases at J, leaving 8 bases unmatched. The length of the CDR3 is 15 residues. CDR3 coding DNA: TGTGCCAGCAGCTTGGGGGTCAGGGGGTCTGAGCCCCAGCATTTT. Its translation: CASSLGVRGSEPQHF.

This clonotype has a handful of counts. The chain combines TRBV7-9 with TRBJ1-4; D is undetermined. Germline assignment: CDR1 SEHNR and CDR2 FQNEAQ (reference sequence). V dropped 2 bases and J dropped 5 bases, with 12 bases sitting between them. This CDR3 is built from 15 residues. The CDR3, as DNA: TGTGCCAGCAGCTTAACGGATATCGTGAATGAAAAACTGTTTTTT. It translates to CASSLTDIVNEKLFF.

This clonotype was seen a few times. The genes are TRBV6-5 and TRBJ1-6; TRBD1 aligns across 7 bases. The CDR3 is made up of 14 amino acids. Germline-derived CDR1 and CDR2 are MNHEY and SVGAGI. With 0 bases clipped from V and 10 bases from J, the junction kept 3 bases outside the gene matches. CDR3 sequence: CASSYSTGRSPLHF. CDR3 bases: TGTGCCAGCAGTTACTCGACAGGGCGATCACCCCTCCACTTT.